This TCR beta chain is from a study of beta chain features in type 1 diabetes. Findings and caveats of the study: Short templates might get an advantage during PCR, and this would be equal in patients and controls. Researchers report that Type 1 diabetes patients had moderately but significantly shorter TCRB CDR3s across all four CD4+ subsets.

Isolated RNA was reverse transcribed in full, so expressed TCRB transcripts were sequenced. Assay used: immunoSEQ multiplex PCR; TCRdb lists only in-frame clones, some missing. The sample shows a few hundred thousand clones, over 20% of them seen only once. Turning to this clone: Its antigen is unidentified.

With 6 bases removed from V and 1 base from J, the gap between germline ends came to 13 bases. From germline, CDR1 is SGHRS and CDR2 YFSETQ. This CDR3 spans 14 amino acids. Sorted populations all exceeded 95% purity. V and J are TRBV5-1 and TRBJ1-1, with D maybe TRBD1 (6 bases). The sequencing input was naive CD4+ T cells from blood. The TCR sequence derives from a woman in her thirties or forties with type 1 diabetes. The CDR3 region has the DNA TGCGCCAGCACCTCTCAGGGACAGAACACTGAAGCTTTCTTT. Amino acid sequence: CASTSQGQNTEAFF.